One and the same sample provided the 4 T cell receptor beta chains below, sequenced in a study of graft-versus-host responses after intestinal transplantation. The repertoire was sequenced with immunoSEQ multiplex PCR; TCRdb's copy has only in-frame clones and lacks some. The sample records 95,000 to 110,000 clones, roughly 93% being singletons. Their antigens remain unidentified. The sample was unstimulated CD8+ T cells sorted from spleen or lymph node cells, taken before intestinal transplant. All receptors come from a human donor who received an intestinal transplant.

V gene TRBV10-1 combines with J gene TRBJ1-2; D unresolved. V lost 3 bases to trimming and J lost 4 bases, with 6 bases between them. Germline CDR1 WNHNN, CDR2 SYGVQD (reference sequence). The CDR3 sequence is 12 residues long. CDR3 loop: CASSDGSYGYTF. As DNA, the CDR3 is TGCGCCAGCAGTGACGGATCCTATGGCTACACCTTC.

This chain uses TRBV7-8 with TRBJ2-1, with TRBD1 identical over 8 bases. Trimming at V came to 4 bases and at J to 8 bases, leaving 10 bases not matched to a gene. The germline V gene encodes CDR1 SGHVS and CDR2 FQNEAQ. This CDR3 has 15 residues. In DNA form, the CDR3 reads TGTGCCAGCAGCTCATACAGGGGGATCGCGGATGAGCAGTTCTTC. Its translation: CASSSYRGIADEQFF. Full variable domain (remainder filled in from reference TRBV7-8 and TRBJ2-1): GAGVSQSPRYKVAKRGQDVALRCDPISGHVSLFWYQQALGQGPEFLTYFQNEAQLDKSGLPSDRFFAERPEGSVSTLKIQRTQQEDSAVYLCASSSYRGIADEQFFGPGTRLTVL.

CDR3 in DNA: TGTGCCAGCAGTGAAACTACTGAAGCTTTCTTT. This codes for CASSETTEAFF. The V and J genes are TRBV6-1 and TRBJ1-1, with D unresolved. Germline values: CDR1 MNHNS, CDR2 SASEGT. Deletions cut 2 bases from V and 5 bases from J, with 3 bases between. The CDR3 runs 11 residues.

The chain recombines TRBV14 with TRBJ1-4; unclear D gene. This CDR3 comprises 12 residues. With 2 bases removed from V and 7 bases from J, the gap between germline ends came to 5 bases. Germline loops: CDR1 SGHDN, CDR2 FVKESK. This CDR3 reads CASSQFGEKLFF. CDR3 bases: TGTGCCAGCAGCCAATTTGGTGAAAAACTGTTTTTT.